The next 27 T cell receptor beta chains were all read from a single sample in a study of CD8+CD57+ T cells in acquired aplastic anemia. Sequenced patients had shown CD8+CD57+ cell expansion by flow cytometry. The TCR beta profiling, which covered VDJ combination and CDR3 sequence, was carried out using genomic DNA as the template. TCRdb called the reads again in MiXCR, with one record for every CDR3 protein. The table has around 220,000 distinct CDR3 sequences, under 50% seen once; the top ten hold 20%. The sequenced sample was sorted CD4+, CD8+, or CD8+CD57+ T cells (not recorded which) from PBMCs. The source of these receptors is a human donor with aplastic anemia.

This CDR3 reads CASSLTPGGGATDTQYF. As DNA, the CDR3 is TGCGCCAGCAGCTTGACCCCCGGCGGGGGGGCGACAGATACGCAGTATTTT. The chain combines TRBV5-1 with TRBJ2-3; TRBD2 matches at 9 bases. The CDR3 runs to 17 residues. The V gene end was trimmed by 1 base and the J gene end by 3 bases; junction bases not matched to a gene: 9. The germline V gene encodes CDR1 SGHRS and CDR2 YFSETQ.

The chain employs TRBV19 and TRBJ1-1; no firm D call. The V end was cut by 7 bases, the J end by 4 bases, with 19 bases between. There are 15 residues in the CDR3. The V gene's germline CDR1 is LNHDA and CDR2 SQIVND (reference sequence). The CDR3, as DNA: TGTGCCAGTATTTTCCGCAGAGGAGGCGGCACTGAAGCTTTCTTT. The encoded protein is CASIFRRGGGTEAFF.

The V gene is TRBV5-1, the J gene TRBJ2-7; TRBD1 matches 8 bases. The CDR3 extends over 14 amino acids. Trimming cost V 0 bases and J 8 bases; bases outside gene matches: 7. The germline gives CDR1 SGHRS, CDR2 YFSETQ. The CDR3 here is CASSLGSGGNKQYF. The CDR3 DNA reads as TGCGCCAGCAGCTTGGGTTCAGGGGGCAACAAGCAGTACTTC.

This chain uses TRBV10-3 with TRBJ1-1; D unclear. CDR3 length: 12 amino acids. Germline CDR1 and CDR2: ENHRY and SYGVKD. The V and J ends lost 2 bases and 2 bases respectively, with 3 bases between them. For the CDR3, the DNA is TGTGCCATCAGTGAGGCTAACACTGAAGCTTTCTTT. Its translation is CAISEANTEAFF.

This clonotype has ten or more counts. The chain joins TRBV5-1 to TRBJ1-2; D unresolved. This CDR3 contains 14 residues. V was cut by 0 bases and J by 3 bases, with 9 bases left in between. Germline V gene lookup returns CDR1 SGHRS and CDR2 YFSETQ. CDR3 region: CASSLDGSDYGYTF. The CDR3 DNA reads TGCGCCAGCAGCTTGGATGGGTCGGACTATGGCTACACCTTC.

About this clonotype itself: Its ends do not fully match the called genes, so a read error is possible. The V gene is TRBV5-1, the J gene TRBJ2-5; 9 bases are shared with TRBD1. This CDR3 contains 17 residues. Germline V gives CDR1 SGHRS, CDR2 YFSETQ. The CDR3 region is CASSGRQGEGVRETQYF. The CDR3 DNA reads TGTGCCAGCAGCGGAAGACAGGGGGAGGGAGTGAGGGAGACCCAGTACTTC.

In its sample, this clonotype was seen many times. The chain employs TRBV19 and TRBJ1-2; D remains unclear. Trimming left V 6 bases short and J 3 bases short, with 14 bases between. Germline V lookup: CDR1 LNHDA, CDR2 SQIVND (reference sequence). This CDR3 has 14 amino acids. The CDR3 coding sequence is TGTGCCAGTAGAAAAGACGGCCTTGACTATGGCTACACCTTC. It yields the protein CASRKDGLDYGYTF.

This clonotype has ten or more counts. CDR3 in amino acids: CSVGLGDASNYGYTF. The CDR3 bases are TGCAGCGTTGGGCTGGGCGACGCCTCTAACTATGGCTACACCTTC. The rearrangement uses TRBV29-1 and TRBJ1-2; D not resolved. The V and J ends lost 4 bases and 0 bases respectively, with 15 bases between them. Germline V gives CDR1 SQVTM, CDR2 ANQGSEA. The CDR3 is made up of 15 amino acids.

The chain combines TRBV7-4 with TRBJ1-6, with TRBD1 identical over 7 bases. The V segment lost 3 bases and the J segment 9 bases; nucleotides outside the gene matches: 8. CDR3 length equals 15 residues. The V gene's germline CDR1 is SGHVT and CDR2 SQSDAQ. This CDR3 reads CASSLKGAGVSPLHF. The CDR3 DNA sequence: TGTGCCAGCAGCTTGAAGGGGGCAGGGGTTTCACCCCTCCACTTT.

Only a few counts were recorded for this clonotype. As the CDR3 is not closed by the conserved phenylalanine or tryptophan, this likely results from a read error. Because the CDR3's place on the DNA is in doubt, the DNA is left out and the CDR3 is given as listed by TCRdb. The chain joins TRBV5-1 to TRBJ2-7; the DNA was not used to check the table's D call, TRBD2. Germline CDR1 reads SGHRS; CDR2 reads YFSETQ. From its first to its last residue, the CDR3 has 8 amino acids. CDR3 sequence: CASRGVAG.

This clonotype was observed many times. The chain has TRBV5-1 and TRBJ2-1; TRBD1 agrees at 7 bases. Germline V gives CDR1 SGHRS, CDR2 YFSETQ. This CDR3 is built from 14 residues. With 7 bases clipped from V and 8 bases from J, the junction kept 12 bases outside the gene matches. Written as DNA, the CDR3 is TGCGCCAGCGAACTTACAGGGGCCTCCCATGAGCAGTTCTTC. Translated, it gives CASELTGASHEQFF.

This clonotype was picked up a small number of times. A clone one base away is much larger, so this may be a read error. This is likely a read error, given that the CDR3 carries no conserved phenylalanine or tryptophan at its end. This chain links TRBV20-1 with TRBJ1-1; 8 positions match TRBD1. V shed 6 bases and J 7 bases; nucleotides not matched to a gene: 13. The CDR3 covers 14 residues. Looked up from germline, CDR1 is DFQATT and CDR2 is SNEGSKA (reference sequence). CDR3 DNA: TGCAGTGCCACTCCGGACAGGGTAAGGAATGAAGCTTTCCTT. Its protein product is CSATPDRVRNEAFL.

This clonotype occurred many times. The CDR3 protein is CASSDPTGDLNEKLFF. CDR3 nucleotide sequence: TGTGCCAGCAGTGACCCCACAGGGGACCTTAATGAAAAACTGTTTTTT. V is TRBV25-1 and J is TRBJ1-4; TRBD1 matches at 7 bases. This CDR3 has 16 residues. Germline V lookup: CDR1 MGHDK, CDR2 SYGVNS. V lost 3 bases and J lost 4; bases outside the gene matches: 8.

This clonotype was recorded at least ten times. This rearrangement joins TRBV7-8 to TRBJ1-2, with 7 positions matching TRBD1. The CDR3 runs 14 residues. Germline assignment: CDR1 SGHVS and CDR2 FQNEAQ. With 1 base clipped from V and 7 bases from J, the junction kept 6 bases outside the gene matches. In nucleotides, the CDR3 is TGTGCCAGCAGCTTAGGGGGGACAGTATTTGGCTACACCTTC. Amino acids: CASSLGGTVFGYTF.

A few counts support this clonotype. This sequence joins TRBV18 and TRBJ1-1; 8 positions match TRBD1. Per germline, CDR1 KGHSH and CDR2 LQKENI. Trimming cost V 5 bases and J 2 bases; bases outside gene matches: 4. The CDR3 is 14 residues long. The CDR3 is CASSIGQGNTEAFF. DNA of the CDR3: TGTGCCAGCTCAATAGGACAGGGTAACACTGAAGCTTTCTTT. Using reference TRBV18 and TRBJ1-1 for the parts outside the CDR3, the full variable domain is NAGVMQNPRHLVRRRGQEARLRCSPMKGHSHVYWYRQLPEEGLKFMVYLQKENIIDESGMPKERFSAEFPKEGPSILRIQQVVRGDSAAYFCASSIGQGNTEAFFGQGTRLTVV.

This chain connects TRBV19 to TRBJ2-7; D remains ambiguous. The CDR3 totals 13 residues. V lost 5 bases, J lost 5 bases, and 13 bases lay in between. Germline CDR1 reads LNHDA; CDR2 reads SQIVND (reference sequence). The CDR3 DNA reads TGTGCCAGTAGTCTCGGCCAGAACCACGAGCAGTACTTC. This encodes CASSLGQNHEQYF. The variable domain in full, with the rest retrieved from reference TRBV19 and TRBJ2-7, is DGGITQSPKYLFRKEGQNVTLSCEQNLNHDAMYWYRQDPGQGLRLIYYSQIVNDFQKGDIAEGYSVSREKKESFPLTVTSAQKNPTAFYLCASSLGQNHEQYFGPGTRLTVT.

This chain uses TRBV18 with TRBJ1-5; the D gene is possibly TRBD1 (5 bases). Per the germline V gene, CDR1 is KGHSH and CDR2 is LQKENI. The CDR3 extends over 13 amino acids. The V gene lost 5 bases and the J gene lost 3 bases, with 8 bases spanning the gap. The CDR3 spells CASSTGHNQPQHF. The CDR3 region has the DNA TGTGCCAGCTCAACAGGTCACAATCAGCCCCAGCATTTT.

The chain couples TRBV20-1 to TRBJ2-7, with TRBD2 matching 7 bases. The germline V gene encodes CDR1 DFQATT and CDR2 SNEGSKA (reference sequence). This CDR3 spans 14 amino acids. CDR3 protein: CSATLRGSSYEQYF. CDR3 bases: TGCAGCGCAACCCTGCGGGGGAGCTCCTACGAGCAGTACTTC.

This clonotype showed up just a few times. This chain uses TRBV2 with TRBJ2-5; possibly TRBD1 for D (6 bases). V was shortened by 6 bases and J by 2 bases, with 16 bases between the two germline ends. The germline CDR1 and CDR2 sequences are SNHLY and FYNNEI. The CDR3 consists of 15 residues. This CDR3 reads CASRADQGKQETQYF. The CDR3 DNA sequence: TGTGCCAGCAGGGCGGACCAGGGGAAACAAGAGACCCAGTACTTC.

J is TRBJ1-4 and V is TRBV5-1; no firm D call. The ends were cut back, 4 bases at V and 0 bases at J, with 10 bases in the middle. The CDR3 covers 15 residues. Germline CDR1 reads SGHRS; CDR2 reads YFSETQ. The CDR3 loop is CASSPQRATNEKLFF. CDR3 coding DNA: TGCGCCAGCAGCCCCCAGAGAGCAACTAATGAAAAACTGTTTTTT.

J is TRBJ2-3 and V is TRBV19; 11 nucleotides line up with TRBD2. V shed 3 bases and J 4 bases; nucleotides not matched to a gene: 15. The CDR3 loop spans 19 amino acids. Germline-derived CDR1 and CDR2 are LNHDA and SQIVND (reference sequence). The CDR3 sequence: CASSISGGARRTKADTQYF. The CDR3 DNA reads as TGTGCCAGTAGTATTAGCGGGGGGGCTCGACGAACGAAGGCAGATACGCAGTATTTT.

With respect to this clonotype: This may arise from a read error, as a much more abundant clone is one base away. V usage is TRBV12-3 or TRBV12-4 and J usage is TRBJ1-2, with D possibly being TRBD1 (6 bases). CDR3 size: 17 residues. CDR3 residues: CASSSSGGLGANYGYAF. For the CDR3, the DNA is TGTGCCAGCAGTTCCAGCGGGGGTTTGGGGGCTAACTATGGCTACGCCTTC.

This clonotype was counted at least ten times. This chain links TRBV6-1 with TRBJ2-7, with D perhaps given as TRBD1 or TRBD2 (6 bases each). This CDR3 comprises 14 residues. V dropped 5 bases and J dropped 2 bases, with 13 bases sitting between them. The germline gives CDR1 MNHNS, CDR2 SASEGT. The CDR3 sequence: CASSLQEGAYEQYF. The CDR3 coding sequence is TGTGCCAGCAGTTTACAGGAGGGGGCCTACGAGCAGTACTTC.

The table lists this clonotype with a few counts. This sequence joins TRBV24-1 and TRBJ1-2; D call uncertain. Germline assignment: CDR1 KGHDR and CDR2 SFDVKD. The CDR3 runs 17 residues. V lost 9 bases, J lost 3 bases, and 25 bases lay in between. The CDR3 coding sequence is TGTGCCACCGAACGCTGGGATGGTGGACGCCCGGACTATGGCTACACCTTC. It is translated as CATERWDGGRPDYGYTF.

The chain couples TRBV25-1 to TRBJ1-6; 7 bases align to TRBD1. The V segment lost 4 bases and the J segment 10 bases; nucleotides outside the gene matches: 10. CDR1 is MGHDK and CDR2 is SYGVNS in the germline V gene. The length of the CDR3 is 15 residues. DNA for the CDR3: TGTGCCAGCAGTGGCCGGGACAGTCTTGCCTCACCCCTCCACTTT. It encodes CASSGRDSLASPLHF. Full variable domain (missing parts from reference TRBV25-1 and TRBJ1-6): EADIYQTPRYLVIGTGKKITLECSQTMGHDKMYWYQQDPGMELHLIHYSYGVNSTEKGDLSSESTVSRIRTEHFPLTLESARPSHTSQYLCASSGRDSLASPLHFGNGTRLTVT.

Remarks on this clonotype: This sequence may be a read error, since a much larger clone differs from it by one base. The chain recombines TRBV5-4 with TRBJ2-5; 12 bases align to TRBD2. Per the germline V gene, CDR1 is SGHNT and CDR2 is YYREEE (reference sequence). CDR3 size: 14 residues. The trim removed 6 bases at V and 5 bases at J, leaving 5 bases unmatched. CDR3 residues: CASTLAGGWETQYF. The CDR3 DNA follows: TGTGCCAGCACGCTAGCGGGGGGGTGGGAGACCCAGTACTTC.

The chain combines TRBV7-8 with TRBJ2-7, with D uncertain. There are 11 residues in the CDR3. V gave up 5 bases and J gave up 12 bases, with 14 bases separating them. Germline V gene data show CDR1 as SGHVS and CDR2 as FQNEAQ. CDR3 in DNA: TGTGCCAGCAGCCCCATAATACTTTGGTACGTC. It translates to CASSPIILWYV.